These 10 T cell receptor beta chains came from one sample sequenced in a study of blood T cell repertoires in COVID-19. Data came from immunoSEQ multiplex PCR; TCRdb stores just in-frame clones and leaves some out. The data show some 120,000 clones, around 83% seen once. Material for sequencing was peripheral blood. These receptors were obtained from a woman aged 45-65 years with acute or convalescent COVID-19.

This chain uses TRBV2 with TRBJ2-7; possibly TRBD1 for D (5 bases). V gave up 7 bases and J gave up 3 bases, with 13 bases separating them. Germline assignment: CDR1 SNHLY and CDR2 FYNNEI. There are 13 residues in the CDR3. DNA of the CDR3: TGTGCCAGCACCAAGGGGCTAAGCTACGAGCAGTACTTC. As protein: CASTKGLSYEQYF.

J is TRBJ1-2 and V is TRBV5-1; the D is unclear. V lost 2 bases, J lost 6 bases, and 8 bases lay in between. The CDR3 is made up of 12 amino acids. Germline-derived CDR1 and CDR2 are SGHRS and YFSETQ. CDR3 protein: CASSFDTNGYTF. CDR3 bases: TGCGCCAGCAGCTTCGACACCAATGGCTACACCTTC.

This chain joins TRBV4-1 and TRBJ2-3, with D tentatively TRBD2 (7 bases). This CDR3 spans 15 amino acids. The V and J ends lost 1 base and 7 bases respectively, with 15 bases between them. Germline CDR1 MGHRA, CDR2 YSYEKL. DNA of the CDR3: TGCGCCAGCAGCCAAGGTGGGGGGGCCGGTTATACGCAGTATTTT. This codes for CASSQGGGAGYTQYF.

J is TRBJ2-3 and V is TRBV5-6, with TRBD2 matching over 11 bases. This CDR3 has 17 residues. V was pared by 7 bases and J by 4 bases, with 14 bases of the junction left unmatched. The germline V gene has CDR1 SGHDT and CDR2 YYEEEE. The CDR3 here is CASGDLAGGPPPDTQYF. The DNA for the CDR3 is TGTGCCAGCGGAGATCTAGCGGGGGGCCCTCCACCAGATACGCAGTATTTT.

This clone came up once. V is TRBV19 and J is TRBJ1-2; 7 bases map to TRBD1. CDR1 is LNHDA and CDR2 is SQIVND in the germline V gene (reference sequence). With V trimmed by 0 bases and J by 7 bases, 11 bases remained unmatched. The CDR3 is 16 residues long. CDR3 sequence: CASSIESTGAAGGYTF. Here the CDR3 DNA reads TGTGCCAGTAGTATAGAAAGCACAGGGGCGGCTGGTGGCTACACCTTC.

The chain combines TRBV10-3 with TRBJ2-1; 7 bases align to TRBD1. This CDR3 contains 15 residues. From germline, CDR1 is ENHRY and CDR2 SYGVKD. V was clipped by 3 bases and J by 7 bases; unmatched bases: 9. The CDR3 DNA sequence: TGTGCCATCAGTGAACCTCGGGACAGTCTGAATGAGCAGTTCTTC. This sequence encodes CAISEPRDSLNEQFF.

The CDR3 DNA reads as TGTGCCAGTAGCGGGACAGGGGGCACCGGGGAGCTGTTTTTT. It specifies CASSGTGGTGELFF. J is TRBJ2-2 and V is TRBV19; 11 positions agree with TRBD1. The germline V gene has CDR1 LNHDA and CDR2 SQIVND (reference sequence). Losses at the gene ends were 6 bases for V and 4 bases for J; bases not matched to a gene: 1. The CDR3 extends over 14 amino acids. Full variable domain (remainder filled in from reference TRBV19 and TRBJ2-2): DGGITQSPKYLFRKEGQNVTLSCEQNLNHDAMYWYRQDPGQGLRLIYYSQIVNDFQKGDIAEGYSVSREKKESFPLTVTSAQKNPTAFYLCASSGTGGTGELFFGEGSRLTVL.

The chain recombines TRBV3-1 (or the pseudogene TRBV3-2) with TRBJ1-3; D might be TRBD1 (6 bases). CDR3 length: 16 amino acids. CDR1 LGHDT and CDR2 YNNKEL come from the germline V gene (reference sequence). Trimming took 3 bases from V and 2 from J, leaving 14 bases between them. This CDR3 reads CASSQVQGTAGNTIYF. The DNA of the CDR3 is TGTGCCAGCAGCCAGGTACAGGGTACTGCTGGAAACACCATATATTTT.

The chain joins TRBV6-7 to TRBJ1-1, with 7 bases lining up with TRBD1. TRBV6-7 is noted as an ORF with a role that remains uncertain. The V and J ends lost 0 bases and 3 bases, in that order; junction bases with no gene match: 13. CDR3 length equals 18 residues. The CDR3: CASSYSRLEGAEDTEAFF. The CDR3 DNA is TGTGCCAGCAGTTACTCGAGACTTGAGGGGGCAGAGGACACTGAAGCTTTCTTT.

V and J are TRBV27 and TRBJ1-5; 9 nucleotides line up with TRBD1. Trimming took 7 bases from V and 1 from J; bases not matched to a gene: 5. This CDR3 has 15 residues. Per the germline V gene, CDR1 is MNHEY and CDR2 is SMNVEV (reference sequence). As DNA, the CDR3 is TGTGCCAGCAAACCACAGGGGGCAAGCAATCAGCCCCAGCATTTT. This codes for CASKPQGASNQPQHF.